A selection of T cell receptor beta chains follows, all from one sample in a study of T cell clones after liver transplantation. The method was immunoSEQ multiplex PCR; TCRdb's version includes in-frame clones alone and lacks a portion of them. The data hold approximately 75,000 clones, with 80% observed a single time. The sample here was CD4+ T cells from blood, taken 12 months after liver transplant. These receptors all stem from a human patient who received a liver transplant. Some of these T cells may belong to the graft donor. Both conserved end residues are part of each CDR3. Each record gives: clone size, V gene, D gene, J gene, CDR3 DNA, CDR3 protein. The D gene is left open where the match is weak. Not all rows give a size; the values are once, few, many and, for expanded clones, a class.

NA,TRBV5-1,NA,TRBJ2-3,TGCGCCAGCAGCTCACCGAGCACAGATACGCAGTATTTT,CASSSPSTDTQYF
NA,TRBV5-1,NA,TRBJ2-5,TGCGCCAGCAGCCCCGGGGGAACTGAAGAGACCCAGTACTTC,CASSPGGTEETQYF
few,TRBV28,TRBD1,TRBJ1-2,TGTGCCAGCAGACGTGACAGGGACTATGGCTACACCTTC,CASRRDRDYGYTF
NA,TRBV7-9,NA,TRBJ2-3,TGTGCCAGCAGCTTAGGGGACTCCATCGGGGATACGCAGTATTTT,CASSLGDSIGDTQYF
once,TRBV19,NA,TRBJ1-2,TGTGCCAGTAGTACGGGGCTGGCAGGGAACTATGGCTACACCTTC,CASSTGLAGNYGYTF
NA,TRBV5-1,TRBD1,TRBJ2-7,TGCGCCAGCAGCTCACAGGGGCATACGAACGAGCAGTACTTC,CASSSQGHTNEQYF
once,TRBV2,NA,TRBJ1-4,TGTGCCAGCAGTGTGTGGCGGACTAATGAAAAACTGTTTTTT,CASSVWRTNEKLFF
NA,TRBV11-2,NA,TRBJ2-7,TGTGCCAGCAGCTGGGTTAGAGGCCGGCAGGAGCAGTACTTC,CASSWVRGRQEQYF
NA,TRBV18,NA,TRBJ2-7,TGTGCCAGCTCACCACGGCCGGGACATATCTACGAGCAGTACTTC,CASSPRPGHIYEQYF
NA,TRBV6-6,NA,TRBJ1-2,TGTGCCAGCAGCCGAAGTTCTAATGGCTACACCTTC,CASSRSSNGYTF
NA,TRBV1,NA,TRBJ2-1,TGCACCAGCAGCCACGGACTAGCGGGGATCAATGAGCAGTTCTTC,CTSSHGLAGINEQFF
NA,TRBV28,NA,TRBJ1-2,TGTGCCAGCAGTTCCCTCGCGGGCGGTAACTATGGCTACACCTTC,CASSSLAGGNYGYTF
NA,TRBV9,TRBD2,TRBJ2-1,TGTGCCAGCAGCACCCGGGCGGGAGTGGCCAATGAGCAGTTCTTC,CASSTRAGVANEQFF
once,TRBV10-1,TRBD1,TRBJ1-1,TGCGCCAGCAGTCCGGGACAGGGTCACACTGAAGCTTTCTTT,CASSPGQGHTEAFF
NA,TRBV7-6,TRBD1,TRBJ2-1,TGTGCCAGCAGCTTAGGGCAGGGGGAGTACAATGAGCAGTTCTTC,CASSLGQGEYNEQFF
NA,TRBV7-9,NA,TRBJ2-2,TGTGCCAGCAGCTTCGCCACGACGTCCGGGGAGCTGTTTTTT,CASSFATTSGELFF
NA,TRBV7-2,NA,TRBJ2-1,TGTGCCAGCAGCTTAGCTTTAGGGAGCGGCTATGAGCAGTTCTTC,CASSLALGSGYEQFF
NA,TRBV7-3,NA,TRBJ2-3,TGTGCCAGCAGCTTAAGTCCAGGGGTAGCAACAGATACGCAGTATTTT,CASSLSPGVATDTQYF
NA,TRBV19,TRBD2,TRBJ2-2,TGTGCCAGTAGGGGGATTAGCGGGAGGGCGTCCGGGGAGCTGTTTTTT,CASRGISGRASGELFF
NA,TRBV7-2,TRBD1,TRBJ1-5,TGTGCCAGCAGCTTAAAACAGGGGGCGGATCAGCCCCAGCATTTT,CASSLKQGADQPQHF
NA,TRBV7-3,TRBD1,TRBJ2-7,TGTGCCAGCAGCCCAACATACCGGGACAGCAAAGGGTACGAGCAGTACTTC,CASSPTYRDSKGYEQYF
NA,TRBV7-2,TRBD1,TRBJ1-1,TGTGCCAGCAGCTTAGGGACAGGGATTGAAGCTTTCTTT,CASSLGTGIEAFF
NA,TRBV28,TRBD2,TRBJ2-5,TGTGCCAGCAGTCGCCAGCGTGGAGCGGGAGAGAAGGAGACCCAGTACTTC,CASSRQRGAGEKETQYF
NA,TRBV4-2,NA,TRBJ2-2,TGTGCCAGCAGCCATGGGCAGGGGATTACCGGGGAGCTGTTTTTT,CASSHGQGITGELFF